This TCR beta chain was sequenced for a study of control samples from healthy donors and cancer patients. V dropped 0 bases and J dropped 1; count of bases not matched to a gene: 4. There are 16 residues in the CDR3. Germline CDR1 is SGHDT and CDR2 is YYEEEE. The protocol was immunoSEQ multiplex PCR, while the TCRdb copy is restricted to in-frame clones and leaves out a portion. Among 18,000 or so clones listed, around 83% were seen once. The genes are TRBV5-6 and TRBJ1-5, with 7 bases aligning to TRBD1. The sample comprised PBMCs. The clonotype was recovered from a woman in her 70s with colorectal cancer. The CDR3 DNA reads TGTGCCAGCAGCTTGGGAGGGGGCTGGAGCAATCAGCCCCAGCATTTT. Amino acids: CASSLGGGWSNQPQHF.